This T cell receptor (beta chain) comes out of a study of T cells after yellow fever vaccination. CDR1 SGHRS and CDR2 YFSETQ come from the germline V gene. V was shortened by 4 bases and J by 4 bases, with 10 bases between the two germline ends. CDR3 length: 13 amino acids. This clonotype was seen repeatedly, ten times or more. TCRdb passed the 5' RACE reads through MiXCR, listing each CDR3 protein once. The table lists some 250,000 distinct CDR3 sequences, 3.6% of them singletons. The specimen comprised PBMCs, sampled 15 days after the yellow fever booster vaccination. The clonotype comes from a man younger than 35 who received the YFV17D yellow fever vaccine. The chain carries TRBV5-1 and TRBJ2-3, with D possibly matching TRBD2 (5 bases). The CDR3 nucleotides are TGCGCCAGCAGCCCGGAGGCGGCAGATACGCAGTATTTT. Protein product: CASSPEAADTQYF.